This T cell receptor (beta chain) was retrieved from a study of T cells in Graves' hyperthyroidism and ophthalmopathy. Study-level findings and limits: Blood also held most thyroid clonotypes expanded beyond 0.001.

This clonotype was counted ten times or more. The target antigen is unknown. Ophthalmopathy patients all had a Clinical Activity Score of at least 3, a NOSPECS grade of at least 4 and disease under 3 months old. Exclusion criteria comprised uncontrolled infection, other autoimmune disease, pregnancy or lactation. Based on clinical symptoms, serum thyroxine and TRAb, thyroid ultrasound and orbital computed tomography, diagnoses were reached. RNA transcripts gave rise to amplified TCR beta CDR3 regions. The HTBI set primed first-round TCR CDR3 RT-PCR. In TCRdb, the multiplex PCR reads were re-called with MiXCR into one record per CDR3 protein. The sample has around 490,000 distinct CDR3 sequences, 20% seen once; the top ten hold 45% to 50%. This CDR3 contains 13 residues. Germline V lookup: CDR1 DFQATT, CDR2 SNEGSKA (reference sequence). After removal of 6 bases from V and 5 bases from J, the junction contained 5 bases not matched to a gene.

V gene TRBV20-1 combines with J gene TRBJ2-3; 10 nucleotides align to TRBD2. The specimen sequenced was blood. The clonotype comes from a man aged 40-49 years with Graves' ophthalmopathy. CDR3 sequence reads: CSAPRLAGDTQYF. In DNA form, the CDR3 reads TGCAGTGCCCCGAGACTAGCGGGAGATACGCAGTATTTT.